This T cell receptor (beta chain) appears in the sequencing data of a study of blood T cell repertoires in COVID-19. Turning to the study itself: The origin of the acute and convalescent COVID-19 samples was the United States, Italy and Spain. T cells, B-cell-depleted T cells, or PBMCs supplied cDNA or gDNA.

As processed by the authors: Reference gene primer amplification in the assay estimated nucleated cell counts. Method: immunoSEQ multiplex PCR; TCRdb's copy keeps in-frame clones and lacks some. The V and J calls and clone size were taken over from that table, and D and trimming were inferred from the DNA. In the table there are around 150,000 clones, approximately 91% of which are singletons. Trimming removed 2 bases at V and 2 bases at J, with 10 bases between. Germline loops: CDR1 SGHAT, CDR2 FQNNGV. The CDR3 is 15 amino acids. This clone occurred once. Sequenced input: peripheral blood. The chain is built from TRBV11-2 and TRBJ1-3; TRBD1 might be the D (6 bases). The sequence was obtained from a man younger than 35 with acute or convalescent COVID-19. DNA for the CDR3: TGTGCCAGCAGCTTATGGGGGCCTACTGGAAACACCATATATTTT. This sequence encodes CASSLWGPTGNTIYF.